This entry features one T cell receptor (beta chain) sequence. These data come from a study of cytomegalovirus exposure and HLA in healthy donors. Study background: Both the roughly 120 validation repertoires and the roughly 700 first-cohort repertoires used the same platform, as reported by a later analysis.

Here immunoSEQ multiplex PCR was the method, and the copy in TCRdb shows in-frame clones only, minus some. The sample shows about 79,000 clones, over 85% of them seen only once. Germline CDR1 MNHNS, CDR2 SASEGT. The CDR3 spans 16 residues. V trimming: 1 base; J trimming: 8 bases; junction bases outside the gene matches: 11. The chain joins TRBV6-1 to TRBJ2-1, with TRBD2 matching 7 bases. Sequenced sample: PBMCs. The receptor's source is a woman aged 25 to 39 in good health and CMV-seronegative. CDR3 region: CASSEVMQGGYDEQFF. The DNA for the CDR3 is TGTGCCAGCAGTGAAGTAATGCAGGGAGGGTACGATGAGCAGTTCTTC.